The text below deals with one T cell receptor beta chain. Its antigen is not identified. Sequenced by immunoSEQ multiplex PCR; TCRdb stores in-frame clones only, minus some. The repertoire holds 65,000 to 80,000 clones, with 90% as singletons. This specimen belongs to a study of OX40 agonist ivuxolimab in advanced cancers. Regarding the study as a whole: At 0.1 to 3.0 mg/kg, clonal expansion of CD4+ and CD8+ blood T cells had occurred by week 6. It was also the case that some nonresponders had low normalized T-cell clonal expansion.

CDR3 length equals 17 residues. The germline V gene encodes CDR1 LGHNA and CDR2 YNFKEQ. Deletions cut 3 bases from V and 1 base from J, with 17 bases between. This rearrangement joins TRBV4-2 to TRBJ2-3; D might be TRBD2 (5 bases). The sample here was CD4+ or CD8+ T cells sorted from blood, taken in a trial of the OX40 agonist ivuxolimab. The clonotype was recovered from an adult with an advanced solid tumor such as melanoma, head and neck, liver or kidney cancer. Written as DNA, the CDR3 is TGTGCCAGCAGCCACTCCCCGGTGGCCGGGGGCACAGATACGCAGTATTTT. Amino acids: CASSHSPVAGGTDTQYF.